Below, 27 T cell receptor delta chains from the same sample are listed, as sequenced in a study of delta chains in infants with herpesvirus infections. TCR cDNA was made from PBMC RNA with gamma- and delta-chain-specific primers. TCRdb reanalysed the RT-PCR reads via CATT. Of roughly 1,700 delta-chain clones in the sample, roughly 28% were seen once. The source was peripheral blood, collected at time point 3 of longitudinal follow-up. The receptors derive from a human donor who was a Ugandan infant, either HIV-exposed or HIV-unexposed (not recorded which).

To note about this clone: Being one base from a much bigger clone, this may be a read error. The sample contains more than one DNA sequence encoding this CDR3. The chain employs TRDV1 and TRDJ2, with a tentative D call TRDD3 (10 bases). This CDR3 is built from 19 residues. Between the trimmed V and J ends, which lost 3 bases and 8 bases, there was a span of 28 bases. Germline CDR1 TSWWSYY, CDR2 QGS. CDR3 nucleotide sequence: TGTGCTCTTGGGGACCCCCTTCCTACGAGCTGGGGGATAGGGGCACAACTCTTCTTT. This encodes CALGDPLPTSWGIGAQLFF.

This clone came up a few times. The V and J genes are TRDV1 and TRDJ1, with TRDD2 matching 9 bases. The germline V gene has CDR1 TSWWSYY and CDR2 QGS. Trimming at V came to 1 base and at J to 7 bases, leaving 16 bases not matched to a gene. The CDR3 consists of 18 residues. The chain's CDR3 is CALGEPGLPTEWGAKLIF. In nucleotides, the CDR3 is TGTGCTCTTGGGGAACCCGGCCTTCCTACGGAGTGGGGAGCTAAACTCATCTTT.

By share of the sample, this clone is large. The V gene is TRDV1, the J gene TRDJ1; 7 bases are shared with TRDD3. With 2 bases clipped from V and 0 bases from J, the junction kept 21 bases outside the gene matches. There are 21 residues in the CDR3. The germline V gene encodes CDR1 TSWWSYY and CDR2 QGS. The CDR3 region has the DNA TGTGCTCTTGGGGAATATAGGCCTTTTACTGGGGACACGCGGTACACCGATAAACTCATCTTT. It specifies CALGEYRPFTGDTRYTDKLIF.

V is TRDV2 and J is TRDJ1; D not certain. The CDR3 covers 22 residues. Germline loops: CDR1 GEAIGNYY, CDR2 EKD. Between the trimmed V and J ends, which lost 0 bases and 1 base, there was a span of 32 bases. CDR3 amino acids: CACDTVGSHRPPFGEVTDKLIF. The CDR3 DNA sequence: TGTGCCTGTGACACCGTAGGGTCCCACCGTCCCCCTTTCGGCGAGGTCACCGATAAACTCATCTTT.

The chain links TRDV1 to TRDJ1, with TRDD3 as a possible D gene (8 bases). Trimming removed 2 bases from V and 0 bases from J, with 31 bases in between. Per germline, CDR1 TSWWSYY and CDR2 QGS. The CDR3 covers 22 residues. The CDR3 DNA is TGTGCTCTTGGGGAAGGTTCCTACGAAGTACTGGGGGCCTGTCCGTACACCGATAAACTCATCTTT. This translates into CALGEGSYEVLGACPYTDKLIF.

The chain has TRDV3 and TRDJ1, with D possibly called TRDD2 or TRDD3 (6 bases each). CDR3 length: 16 amino acids. The V gene's germline CDR1 is TVYSNPD and CDR2 GDNSRS (reference sequence). Trimming pared 3 bases from V and 2 bases from J, leaving 22 bases between. DNA for the CDR3: TGTGCCTTCCCTTCCCTAGAGGGGATTTGGACCGATAAACTCATCTTT. Translation gives CAFPSLEGIWTDKLIF.

In its sample, this clone was seen a few times. The rearrangement links TRDV2 to TRDJ2; 12 nucleotides align to TRDD3. The CDR3 is 19 amino acids. With 3 bases clipped from V and 2 bases from J, the junction kept 12 bases outside the gene matches. In germline, CDR1 is GEAIGNYY, CDR2 EKD. CDR3 loop: CACDPVLGDTKKLTAQLFF. The CDR3 DNA reads TGTGCCTGTGACCCCGTACTGGGGGATACTAAAAAATTGACAGCACAACTCTTCTTT.

There are a few counts of this clone. At the DNA level, this CDR3 is encoded by other sequences in the same sample as well. The rearrangement links TRDV1 to TRDJ1; D perhaps matches TRDD3 (6 bases). Trimming removed 2 bases at V and 1 base at J, with 29 bases between. Per the germline V gene, CDR1 is TSWWSYY and CDR2 is QGS. The CDR3 has 21 amino acids. CDR3 nucleotide sequence: TGTGCTCTTGGGGAATTTGGGGGCCTCCACTTTCTGCACCCTTCCACCGATAAACTCATCTTT. Its translation is CALGEFGGLHFLHPSTDKLIF.

This clone came up a few times. The V call is TRDV2, the J call TRDJ1; 7 positions agree with TRDD3. This CDR3 is built from 14 residues. The ends lost 3 bases at V and 6 bases at J; junction bases unmatched: 9. The germline CDR1 and CDR2 sequences are GEAIGNYY and EKD. CDR3 loop: CACDSVLGRNKLIF. For the CDR3, the DNA is TGTGCCTGTGACTCGGTACTGGGGCGAAATAAACTCATCTTT.

The chain joins TRDV1 to TRDJ4; TRDD2 might be the D (5 bases). V shed 8 bases and J shed 5 bases, with 30 bases lying between them. Germline CDR1 reads TSWWSYY; CDR2 reads QGS. This CDR3 contains 17 residues. The CDR3 coding sequence is TGTGCTCTTAGGGCTATTCCTGAGGGAACTACCAAGGGCCCCCTGATCTTT. Its protein is CALRAIPEGTTKGPLIF.

The chain uses TRDV1 and TRDJ1, with D possibly being TRDD2 (6 bases). The CDR3 length is 20 residues. V was cut by 0 bases and J by 1 base, with 24 bases left in between. CDR1 and CDR2 (germline): TSWWSYY, QGS. CDR3 bases: TGTGCTCTTGGGGAACTCTCCTTCCGGCTCGGCTGGCCTCTCACCGATAAACTCATCTTT. This encodes CALGELSFRLGWPLTDKLIF.

The chain uses TRDV2 and TRDJ1, with D unresolved. V gave up 0 bases and J gave up 7 bases, with 5 bases separating them. The CDR3 is 11 residues long. The germline CDR1 and CDR2 sequences are GEAIGNYY and EKD. CDR3 sequence (DNA): TGTGCCTGTGACACCGGGTTTAAACTCATCTTT. Its translation: CACDTGFKLIF.

Comments on this clone: Other DNA sequences from this sample encode an identical CDR3 as well. The chain combines TRDV2 with TRDJ3; 7 bases agree with TRDD3. Germline trimming cut 0 bases from V and 2 bases from J; bases unmatched to any gene: 6. Per germline, CDR1 GEAIGNYY and CDR2 EKD. The CDR3 has 18 residues. DNA for the CDR3: TGTGCCTGTGACACCGTTATAGGGGATACCTGGGACACCCGACAGATGTTTTTC. Translated: CACDTVIGDTWDTRQMFF.

This clone was seen a few times. The genes are TRDV2 and TRDJ3, with TRDD3 identical over 11 bases. V trimming: 2 bases; J trimming: 3 bases; junction bases outside the gene matches: 2. Germline CDR1 is GEAIGNYY and CDR2 is EKD. The CDR3 has 17 residues. The CDR3 reads CACDNTGGYWDTRQMFF. The CDR3, as DNA: TGTGCCTGTGACAATACTGGGGGATACTGGGACACCCGACAGATGTTTTTC.

This clone is judged large. The V gene is TRDV1, the J gene TRDJ1, with no clear D. Germline loops: CDR1 TSWWSYY, CDR2 QGS. The length of the CDR3 is 26 residues. Trimming left V 1 base short and J 0 bases short, with 42 bases between. CDR3 residues: CALGEPATASSSDPSILKEYTDKLIF. CDR3 bases: TGTGCTCTTGGGGAACCCGCCACCGCGAGCTCCTCCGACCCATCTATACTTAAGGAGTACACCGATAAACTCATCTTT.

By its share, this clone is medium-sized. This chain connects TRDV1 to TRDJ1, with 11 bases that match TRDD3. J lost 7 bases, V lost 6 bases, and 7 bases had no gene match. This CDR3 has 14 residues. Germline V gene data show CDR1 as TSWWSYY and CDR2 as QGS. The CDR3 loop reads CALGAWGIRSKLIF. The CDR3 nucleotides read TGTGCTCTTGGCGCGTGGGGGATACGGTCTAAACTCATCTTT.

Turning to this clone: The same CDR3 is also encoded by other DNA sequences in this sample. The rearrangement links TRDV2 to TRDJ3; a weak D match, TRDD3 (6 bases). The CDR3 is 21 amino acids. CDR1 GEAIGNYY and CDR2 EKD come from the germline V gene. The V and J ends lost 2 bases and 0 bases respectively, with 22 bases between them. Here the CDR3 DNA reads TGTGCCTGTGACAACGTCCGCTCGGGGGACCATAGCTCCTGGGACACCCGACAGATGTTTTTC. Protein: CACDNVRSGDHSSWDTRQMFF.

V and J are TRDV1 and TRDJ1; the D gene is possibly TRDD2 (5 bases). This CDR3 has 19 amino acids. V was shortened by 3 bases and J by 2 bases, with 25 bases between the two germline ends. CDR1 is TSWWSYY and CDR2 is QGS in the germline V gene. CDR3 in amino acids: CALGDFPATLDILTDKLIF. CDR3 nucleotides: TGTGCTCTTGGGGACTTTCCTGCCACCCTCGATATTTTGACCGATAAACTCATCTTT.

This clone has just a few counts. The chain carries TRDV2 and TRDJ2; 13 bases map to TRDD3. V was clipped by 3 bases and J by 0 bases; unmatched bases: 3. The length of the CDR3 is 17 residues. Germline V gene data show CDR1 as GEAIGNYY and CDR2 as EKD. The DNA for the CDR3 is TGTGCCTGTGACGTACTGGGGGATACGCCTTTGACAGCACAACTCTTCTTT. Protein: CACDVLGDTPLTAQLFF.

This clone appeared a few times. This chain connects TRDV1 to TRDJ1; 13 bases map to TRDD3. V lost 1 base to trimming and J lost 7 bases; unmatched junction nucleotides: 30. Germline values: CDR1 TSWWSYY, CDR2 QGS. CDR3 length equals 24 residues. The CDR3 loop reads CALGERVPNLQYWGIRKIAGKLIF. The DNA of the CDR3 is TGTGCTCTTGGGGAACGTGTCCCTAACCTGCAGTACTGGGGGATACGAAAAATTGCGGGTAAACTCATCTTT.

DNA for the CDR3: TGTGCCTGTGACACCTTACAAGAGGTTAGGGGGATGCGGAGGGGCAAACTCATCTTT. Amino acid sequence: CACDTLQEVRGMRRGKLIF. This chain uses TRDV2 with TRDJ1; 7 bases are a match to TRDD3. V gave up 0 bases and J gave up 8 bases; unmatched junction bases: 23. This CDR3 comprises 19 residues. The germline V gene encodes CDR1 GEAIGNYY and CDR2 EKD.

This clone has a single count. The chain employs TRDV2 and TRDJ3; the match to TRDD3 covers 11 bases. Trimming cost V 1 base and J 1 base; bases outside gene matches: 2. The CDR3 extends over 18 amino acids. The germline V gene has CDR1 GEAIGNYY and CDR2 EKD. CDR3 bases: TGTGCCTGTGACACTGGGGGATACGCGTCCTGGGACACCCGACAGATGTTTTTC. As protein: CACDTGGYASWDTRQMFF.

This clone was detected only a few times. The rearrangement links TRDV2 to TRDJ3, with 11 positions matching TRDD3. This CDR3 has 18 residues. Unmatched junction bases numbered 3, after V lost 1 base and J lost 2 bases. Germline CDR1 and CDR2: GEAIGNYY and EKD. Here the CDR3 DNA reads TGTGCCTGTGACACTACTGGGGGATATACCTGGGACACCCGACAGATGTTTTTC. This translates into CACDTTGGYTWDTRQMFF.

Comment on this clone: Given a much more abundant clone one base away, this may be a read error. The CDR3 here is CALGEFPSYDRYSGIRLPCDKLIF. CDR3 sequence (DNA): TGTGCTCTTGGGGAATTCCCTTCCTACGACCGCTACTCGGGGATACGCCTGCCTTGCGATAAACTCATCTTT. The rearrangement joins TRDV1 to TRDJ1; D tentatively fits TRDD2 or TRDD3 (9 bases each). V lost 2 bases to trimming and J lost 4 bases, with 41 bases between them. Germline lookup yields CDR1 TSWWSYY and CDR2 QGS. The CDR3 is 24 residues long.

This clone was seen a handful of times. The chain carries TRDV1 and TRDJ2; D remains ambiguous. The ends were cut back, 4 bases at V and 1 base at J, with 7 bases in the middle. This CDR3 is 14 amino acids long. Germline V gene sequence: CDR1 TSWWSYY, CDR2 QGS. The CDR3 sequence is CALGVPRLTAQLFF. In DNA, the CDR3 is TGTGCTCTTGGGGTTCCCCGTTTGACAGCACAACTCTTCTTT.

A note on this clone: This probably arose from a read error, given a far larger clone one base away. This chain links TRDV1 with TRDJ1; 8 bases match TRDD2. The CDR3 runs to 17 residues. Per germline, CDR1 TSWWSYY and CDR2 QGS. CDR3: CAVGDFLRGAYTDKLIF. The CDR3 DNA sequence: TGTGCTGTTGGGGACTTCCTACGTGGGGCCTACACCGATAAACTCATCTTT.

The V and J genes are TRAV29/DV5 and TRDJ1; TRDD3 agrees at 7 bases. Germline trimming cut 1 base from V and 0 bases from J; bases unmatched to any gene: 12. CDR1 and CDR2 (germline): NSMFDY, ISSIKDK. The CDR3 is made up of 17 amino acids. CDR3 in DNA: TGTGCAGCAAGCCATGGGAGGTCCTGGGGGGACACCGATAAACTCATCTTT. The encoded protein is CAASHGRSWGDTDKLIF. Together with reference TRAV29/DV5 and TRDJ1, the CDR3 gives the full variable domain: DQQVKQNSPSLSVQEGRISILNCDYTNSMFDYFLWYKKYPAEGPTFLISISSIKDKNEDGRFTVFLNKSAKHLSLHIVPSQPGDSAVYFCAASHGRSWGDTDKLIFGKGTRVTVEP.